Below are 21 T cell receptor beta chains sequenced from a single sample in a study of T-cell reconstitution after alpha-beta-depleted transplantation in children. Unique molecular identifiers were used in preparing the TCRbeta library. TCRdb itself ran the PCR reads through MiXCR, one entry per CDR3 protein. The table includes a few hundred thousand distinct CDR3 sequences, around 9.6% detected once. Sequencing used PBMCs from the stem cell graft donor, obtained from the stem cell graft. The receptors come from a human donor who donated a stem cell graft to a child with SCID.

The chain has TRBV27 and TRBJ1-6; possibly TRBD1 for D (6 bases). V was clipped by 8 bases and J by 3 bases, with 14 bases between them. Looked up from germline, CDR1 is MNHEY and CDR2 is SMNVEV (reference sequence). CDR3 size: 15 residues. The CDR3 bases are TGTGCCAGCGGGGGCAGGCCTTTCTATAATTCACCCCTCCACTTT. Translated, it gives CASGGRPFYNSPLHF.

This clonotype appeared a few times. J is TRBJ1-5 and V is TRBV2; 9 bases agree with TRBD1. V shed 5 bases, J shed 7 bases, and the junction held 9 bases outside the gene matches. This CDR3 is built from 15 residues. Germline V lookup: CDR1 SNHLY, CDR2 FYNNEI. The CDR3 loop is CASSRGQGNFQPQHF. The CDR3 DNA sequence: TGTGCCAGCAGTAGGGGACAGGGAAATTTCCAGCCCCAGCATTTT.

The chain has TRBV5-1 and TRBJ2-6, with 8 positions matching TRBD1. This CDR3 has 21 amino acids. CDR1 SGHRS and CDR2 YFSETQ come from the germline V gene. V gave up 0 bases and J gave up 1 base; unmatched junction bases: 15. Written as DNA, the CDR3 is TGCGCCAGCAGCTTGGTGAGGTTCGCAGGGGGCCTCTTATCTGGGGCCAACGTCCTGACTTTC. Residues: CASSLVRFAGGLLSGANVLTF. The entire variable domain, with the rest obtained from reference TRBV5-1 and TRBJ2-6, is as follows: KAGVTQTPRYLIKTRGQQVTLSCSPISGHRSVSWYQQTPGQGLQFLFEYFSETQRNKGNFPGRFSGRQFSNSRSEMNVSTLELGDSALYLCASSLVRFAGGLLSGANVLTFGAGSRLTVL.

This clonotype was detected only a few times. The chain has TRBV7-8 and TRBJ1-1, with 10 positions matching TRBD1. This CDR3 region has 15 residues. CDR1 and CDR2 (germline): SGHVS, FQNEAQ. V lost 5 bases, J lost 5 bases, and 8 bases stayed unmatched. CDR3 in amino acids: CASSPHGDRGTEAFF. The CDR3 DNA is TGTGCCAGCAGCCCTCACGGGGACAGGGGAACTGAAGCTTTCTTT.

The CDR3 is CASSGLAGETQYF. DNA of the CDR3: TGTGCCAGCAGTGGGCTAGCCGGCGAGACCCAGTACTTC. This chain uses TRBV5-6 with TRBJ2-5; a possible D gene is TRBD2 (5 bases). Trimming removed 5 bases from V and 5 bases from J, with 13 bases in between. The CDR3 has 13 residues. Germline CDR1 reads SGHDT; CDR2 reads YYEEEE.

This chain links TRBV5-1 with TRBJ2-7; perhaps TRBD2 as D (5 bases). V was pared by 3 bases and J by 3 bases, with 10 bases between. The CDR3 contains 13 residues. CDR1 SGHRS and CDR2 YFSETQ come from the germline V gene. CDR3 in amino acids: CASSSPSIYEQYF. CDR3 DNA: TGCGCCAGCAGCTCGCCTAGCATCTACGAGCAGTACTTC.

This clonotype was observed a few times. J is TRBJ2-3 and V is TRBV20-1, with D perhaps TRBD2 (6 bases). The germline CDR1 and CDR2 sequences are DFQATT and SNEGSKA (reference sequence). V shed 4 bases and J shed 0 bases, with 17 bases lying between them. The CDR3 is 16 amino acids. CDR3 in amino acids: CSAKPPFGGSTDTQYF. Written as DNA, the CDR3 is TGCAGTGCTAAACCCCCTTTTGGGGGGAGCACAGATACGCAGTATTTT.

This clonotype ranks as medium-sized (0.01 to 0.1%). The junction departs from germline at one end; a sequencing error may be responsible. The chain combines TRBV7-7 with TRBJ2-3, with 7 bases fitting TRBD2. Germline assignment: CDR1 SSHAT and CDR2 FNYEAQ (reference sequence). CDR3 size: 15 residues. The CDR3 coding sequence is TGTGCTAGCAGCTCCGGACTAGGGTCCACAGATACGCAGTATTTT. Its translation: CASSSGLGSTDTQYF.

In its sample, this clonotype was seen many times. The V and J genes are TRBV7-2 and TRBJ2-2; D possibly corresponds to TRBD2 (6 bases). The germline V gene encodes CDR1 SGHTA and CDR2 FQGNSA. The CDR3 consists of 13 residues. The ends were cut back, 3 bases at V and 7 bases at J, with 9 bases in the middle. As DNA, the CDR3 is TGTGCCAGCAGCTTTTGGGGGGTCGGGGAGCTGTTTTTT. Encoded protein: CASSFWGVGELFF.

This clonotype appeared a few times. The chain joins TRBV18 to TRBJ2-3, with D hard to call. Germline CDR1 KGHSH, CDR2 LQKENI. The germline V and J ends were trimmed by 5 bases and 0 bases, with 12 bases remaining between them. The CDR3 runs 15 residues. The CDR3 DNA reads as TGTGCCAGCTCATTACGGACGCAGAGCACAGATACGCAGTATTTT. It translates to CASSLRTQSTDTQYF.

There are a few counts of this clonotype. The chain combines TRBV5-1 with TRBJ2-1, with D possibly being TRBD2 (5 bases). Deletions cut 4 bases from V and 12 bases from J, with 14 bases between. Looked up from germline, CDR1 is SGHRS and CDR2 is YFSETQ. This CDR3 spans 12 amino acids. The CDR3 nucleotides read TGCGCCAGCAGCCCAAGCGGCACCAGGCAGTTCTTC. This sequence encodes CASSPSGTRQFF.

This rearrangement joins TRBV12-3 or TRBV12-4 to TRBJ2-7, with D possibly being TRBD2 (5 bases). The CDR3 runs to 12 residues. With 2 bases removed from V and 5 bases from J, the gap between germline ends came to 7 bases. The CDR3 DNA sequence: TGTGCCAGCAGTTTACGAGGGAACGAGCAGTACTTC. Its protein is CASSLRGNEQYF.

The genes are TRBV9 and TRBJ2-1; unclear D gene. Germline V CDR1 and CDR2: SGDLS, YYNGEE. V gave up 1 base and J gave up 7 bases, with 9 bases separating them. The CDR3 is 13 residues long. CDR3 DNA sequence: TGTGCCAGCAGCGTAAGCCCCGGAAATGAGCAGTTCTTC. This encodes CASSVSPGNEQFF. The complete variable domain, with remaining parts taken from reference TRBV9 and TRBJ2-1, reads DSGVTQTPKHLITATGQRVTLRCSPRSGDLSVYWYQQSLDQGLQFLIQYYNGEERAKGNILERFSAQQFPDLHSELNLSSLELGDSALYFCASSVSPGNEQFFGPGTRLTVL.

The rearrangement uses TRBV5-6 and TRBJ2-6, with 10 bases that match TRBD1. This CDR3 spans 20 amino acids. Germline V lookup: CDR1 SGHDT, CDR2 YYEEEE. V shed 0 bases, J shed 0 bases, and the junction held 9 bases outside the gene matches. This CDR3 is CASSLVGLTGGLSGANVLTF. CDR3 DNA sequence: TGTGCCAGCAGCTTGGTCGGTTTGACAGGGGGCCTCTCTGGGGCCAACGTCCTGACTTTC. Full variable domain (rest looked up from reference TRBV5-6 and TRBJ2-6): DAGVTQSPTHLIKTRGQQVTLRCSPKSGHDTVSWYQQALGQGPQFIFQYYEEEERQRGNFPDRFSGHQFPNYSSELNVNALLLGDSALYLCASSLVGLTGGLSGANVLTFGAGSRLTVL.

This clonotype was found many times. The genes are TRBV12-3 or TRBV12-4 and TRBJ2-1; 11 nucleotides line up with TRBD1. V shed 3 bases and J 10 bases; nucleotides not matched to a gene: 8. This CDR3 has 15 residues. The CDR3 loop reads CASSLGQGGSFEQFF. CDR3 in DNA: TGTGCCAGCAGTTTGGGACAGGGGGGGTCCTTCGAGCAGTTCTTC.

This clonotype was recorded many times. The chain couples TRBV20-1 to TRBJ2-7; TRBD1 aligns across 7 bases. The CDR3 runs 16 residues. Unmatched junction bases numbered 10, after V lost 0 bases and J lost 2 bases. CDR1 and CDR2 from the germline V gene are DFQATT and SNEGSKA (reference sequence). The CDR3 sequence: CSARDQLGGPPYEQYF. CDR3 sequence (DNA): TGCAGTGCTAGAGATCAGTTAGGGGGCCCGCCCTACGAGCAGTACTTC.

This clonotype was picked up a small number of times. This sequence joins TRBV7-6 and TRBJ2-7; 8 bases agree with TRBD1. V shed 2 bases and J 2 bases; nucleotides not matched to a gene: 5. This CDR3 spans 15 amino acids. CDR1 is SGHVS, CDR2 FNYEAQ, per germline. The CDR3 nucleotides read TGTGCCAGCAGCTTAAACTCAGGGGGCACCTACGAGCAGTACTTC. It codes for CASSLNSGGTYEQYF. Full variable domain (outside the CDR3, taken from reference TRBV7-6 and TRBJ2-7): GAGVSQSPRYKVTKRGQDVALRCDPISGHVSLYWYRQALGQGPEFLTYFNYEAQQDKSGLPNDRFSAERPEGSISTLTIQRTEQRDSAMYRCASSLNSGGTYEQYFGPGTRLTVT.

This clonotype was detected ten times or more. This chain links TRBV27 with TRBJ2-5, with 7 bases fitting TRBD1. The V segment lost 5 bases and the J segment 1 base; nucleotides outside the gene matches: 10. From germline, CDR1 is MNHEY and CDR2 SMNVEV (reference sequence). The CDR3 is made up of 16 amino acids. CDR3 nucleotides: TGTGCCAGCAGTACACAACAGGGGACCTTCCAAGAGACCCAGTACTTC. This sequence encodes CASSTQQGTFQETQYF.

This clonotype was counted between two and nine times. This rearrangement joins TRBV2 to TRBJ1-6; weak D call: TRBD1 (6 bases). Germline values: CDR1 SNHLY, CDR2 FYNNEI. This CDR3 region has 17 residues. With 0 bases removed from V and 7 bases from J, the gap between germline ends came to 16 bases. The CDR3 reads CASSEASGVLVNSPLHF. The DNA for the CDR3 is TGTGCCAGCAGTGAAGCGTCAGGGGTCCTAGTCAATTCACCCCTCCACTTT.

This clonotype showed up many times. The rearrangement uses TRBV9 and TRBJ1-3, with D maybe TRBD1 (5 bases). The V gene lost 3 bases and the J gene lost 1 base, with 14 bases spanning the gap. The CDR3 is made up of 16 amino acids. Germline assignment: CDR1 SGDLS and CDR2 YYNGEE. CDR3 sequence: CASSAQAGTSGNTIYF. CDR3 bases: TGTGCCAGCAGCGCGCAAGCAGGGACTTCTGGAAACACCATATATTTT.

In this sample, this clonotype turned up many times. V gene TRBV12-3 or TRBV12-4 combines with J gene TRBJ2-3, with D hard to call. This CDR3 comprises 12 residues. V gave up 6 bases and J gave up 0 bases, with 4 bases separating them. CDR3 coding DNA: TGTGCCAGCAGCACTAGCACAGATACGCAGTATTTT. The encoded protein is CASSTSTDTQYF.